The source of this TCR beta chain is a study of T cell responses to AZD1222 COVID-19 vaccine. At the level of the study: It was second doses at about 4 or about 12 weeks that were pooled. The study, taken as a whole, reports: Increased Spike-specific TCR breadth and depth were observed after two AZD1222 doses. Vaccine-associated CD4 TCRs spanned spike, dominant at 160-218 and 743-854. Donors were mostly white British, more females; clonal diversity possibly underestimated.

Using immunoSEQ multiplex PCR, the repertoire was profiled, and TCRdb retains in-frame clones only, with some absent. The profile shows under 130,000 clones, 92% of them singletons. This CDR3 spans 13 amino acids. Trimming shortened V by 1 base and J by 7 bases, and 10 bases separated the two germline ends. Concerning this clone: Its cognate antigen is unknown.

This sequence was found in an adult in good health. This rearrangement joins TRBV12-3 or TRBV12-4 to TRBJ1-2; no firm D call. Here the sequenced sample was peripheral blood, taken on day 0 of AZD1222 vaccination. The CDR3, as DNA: TGTGCCAGCAGTTTAGGACTTTTCCCTGGCTACACCTTC. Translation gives CASSLGLFPGYTF.